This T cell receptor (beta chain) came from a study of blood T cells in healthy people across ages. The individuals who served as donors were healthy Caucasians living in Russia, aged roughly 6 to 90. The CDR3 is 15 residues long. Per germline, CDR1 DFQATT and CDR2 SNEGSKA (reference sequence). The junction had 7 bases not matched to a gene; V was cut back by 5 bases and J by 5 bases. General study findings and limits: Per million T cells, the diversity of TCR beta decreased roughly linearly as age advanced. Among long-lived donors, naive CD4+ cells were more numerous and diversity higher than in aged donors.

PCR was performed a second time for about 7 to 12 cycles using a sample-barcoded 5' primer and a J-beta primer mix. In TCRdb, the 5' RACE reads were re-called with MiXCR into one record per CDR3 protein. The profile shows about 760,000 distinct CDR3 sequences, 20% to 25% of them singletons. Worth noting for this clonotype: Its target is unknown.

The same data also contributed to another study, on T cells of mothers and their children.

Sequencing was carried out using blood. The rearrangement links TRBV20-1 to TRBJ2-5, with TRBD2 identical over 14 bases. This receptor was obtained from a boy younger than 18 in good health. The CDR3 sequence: CSAPGTSGSGETQYF. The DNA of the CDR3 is TGCAGTGCTCCTGGGACTAGCGGGAGTGGGGAGACCCAGTACTTC.